This is a list of T cell receptor beta chains from one sample in a study of shared clonotypes between healthy human individuals. Sequencing was performed with immunoSEQ multiplex PCR; in TCRdb, only in-frame clones are kept and a portion is missing. The sample yields under 1,900,000 clones, about 98.5% seen once. The source material was naive CD4+ T cells sorted from blood. These receptors were collected from a man aged 25 to 40 in good health. CDR3s include the opening cysteine and the closing phenylalanine or tryptophan. The D gene is left open where the match is weak. Clone size is stated in some rows and not others, as once, few, many or a class when expanded.

J,size,V,D,CDR3,DNA
TRBJ1-5,.,TRBV7-9,TRBD1,CASSGRTGLVGNQPQHF,TGTGCCAGCAGCGGAAGGACAGGCCTGGTTGGCAATCAGCCCCAGCATTTT
TRBJ1-1,.,TRBV27,.,CASSLFGRSEAFF,TGTGCCAGCAGTTTATTTGGGCGGTCTGAAGCTTTCTTT
TRBJ2-1,.,TRBV11-2,TRBD2,CASSLASSSGSFYNEQFF,TGTGCCAGCAGCTTAGCATCCTCTAGCGGGAGTTTCTACAATGAGCAGTTCTTC
TRBJ2-5,.,TRBV5-4,TRBD2,CASSLELAGDEETQYF,TGTGCCAGCAGCTTGGAACTAGCGGGAGACGAGGAGACCCAGTACTTC
TRBJ2-7,.,TRBV5-4,.,CASSFLPTSGSSFYEQYF,TGTGCCAGCAGCTTCTTGCCGACCTCAGGGTCCTCGTTCTACGAGCAGTACTTC
TRBJ2-2,.,TRBV15,.,CATSRDGSGTLTGELFF,TGTGCCACCAGCAGAGATGGTTCGGGAACCCTCACCGGGGAGCTGTTTTTT
TRBJ1-2,.,TRBV19,.,CASAGAGSNGYTF,TGTGCCAGCGCCGGGGCAGGAAGCAACGGCTACACCTTC
TRBJ2-2,.,TRBV11-3,.,CASSLDFAGELFF,TGTGCCAGCAGCTTAGACTTCGCCGGGGAGCTGTTTTTT
TRBJ2-5,.,TRBV5-1,.,CASTLAAGQETQYF,TGCGCCAGCACTCTCGCGGCAGGTCAAGAGACCCAGTACTTC
TRBJ2-5,.,TRBV5-1,TRBD1,CASTKNSLGTVQETQYF,TGCGCCAGCACTAAAAATTCCTTAGGGACAGTCCAAGAGACCCAGTACTTC
TRBJ1-1,once,TRBV9,.,CASSVDPHRENTEAFF,TGTGCCAGCAGCGTAGACCCTCACAGGGAGAACACTGAAGCTTTCTTT
TRBJ2-3,.,TRBV29-1,.,CSVVVRNTDTQYF,TGCAGCGTTGTAGTCAGGAACACAGATACGCAGTATTTT
TRBJ1-4,.,TRBV18,TRBD1,CASSPAGTGNEKLFF,TGTGCCAGCTCACCAGCCGGGACAGGGAATGAAAAACTGTTTTTT
TRBJ1-5,.,TRBV28,.,CASSLSSGVGQPQHF,TGTGCCAGCAGTTTATCCTCAGGGGTAGGTCAGCCCCAGCATTTT
TRBJ2-5,.,TRBV28,.,CASSGDSQETQYF,TGTGCCAGCAGTGGCGACAGTCAAGAGACCCAGTACTTC
TRBJ1-5,.,TRBV30,.,CAWRPKGRFNDQPQHF,TGTGCCTGGAGACCAAAGGGCCGTTTTAACGATCAGCCCCAGCATTTT
TRBJ2-3,once,TRBV5-4,.,CASSLQGPDTQYF,TGTGCCAGCAGCTTGCAGGGCCCAGATACGCAGTATTTT
TRBJ2-1,.,TRBV29-1,TRBD1,CSVPGQGVWNEQFF,TGCAGCGTCCCCGGACAGGGAGTCTGGAATGAGCAGTTCTTC
TRBJ1-5,once,TRBV6-1,.,CASSEAVWAQPQHF,TGTGCCAGCAGTGAAGCCGTGTGGGCCCAGCCCCAGCATTTT
TRBJ1-2,.,TRBV5-1,.,CASSLKEGDGYTF,TGCGCCAGCAGCTTGAAAGAGGGGGATGGCTACACCTTC
TRBJ1-1,.,TRBV6-1,.,CASSTQENTEAFF,TGTGCCAGCAGTACGCAGGAGAACACTGAAGCTTTCTTT
TRBJ2-1,once,TRBV29-1,.,CSVEYYPAGYNEQFF,TGCAGCGTTGAATACTACCCCGCGGGATACAATGAGCAGTTCTTC
TRBJ2-1,.,TRBV29-1,TRBD2,CSVGSGIQNEQFF,TGCAGCGTCGGGAGCGGGATTCAAAATGAGCAGTTCTTC
TRBJ1-2,.,TRBV28,.,CASSPWTVGGGFGYTF,TGTGCCAGCAGTCCCTGGACAGTGGGGGGAGGATTTGGCTACACCTTC
TRBJ2-7,.,TRBV10-2,.,CASSDPRDRSLYEQYF,TGCGCCAGCAGTGACCCCCGGGACCGATCTTTATACGAGCAGTACTTC
TRBJ1-2,once,TRBV5-4,.,CASSLETVNYGYTF,TGTGCCAGCAGCTTGGAGACAGTTAACTATGGCTACACCTTC
TRBJ2-1,.,TRBV11-2,.,CASSQRFSSYNEQFF,TGTGCCAGCAGCCAGAGATTTAGCTCCTACAATGAGCAGTTCTTC
TRBJ2-7,.,TRBV11-1,.,CASSLRREHYEQYF,TGTGCCAGCAGCTTACGACGGGAGCACTACGAGCAGTACTTC
TRBJ2-7,.,TRBV15,.,CATSRDLTATYEQYF,TGTGCCACCAGCAGAGATTTAACAGCGACCTACGAGCAGTACTTC
TRBJ2-7,.,TRBV28,TRBD2,CASSVRLAGGLYEQYF,TGTGCCAGCAGTGTACGACTAGCGGGAGGACTGTACGAGCAGTACTTC
TRBJ2-3,.,TRBV28,.,CASSFPLNRDSTDTQYF,TGTGCCAGCAGTTTCCCCCTTAACAGGGACTCCACAGATACGCAGTATTTT
TRBJ1-5,.,TRBV7-2,.,CASSPWTEGQPQHF,TGTGCCAGCAGCCCATGGACGGAGGGGCAGCCCCAGCATTTT
TRBJ2-1,.,TRBV9,TRBD2,CASSRTSGSPGEQFF,TGTGCCAGCAGCCGAACTAGCGGGAGTCCCGGCGAGCAGTTCTTC
TRBJ2-3,.,TRBV28,.,CASSSGGWRRVPDTQYF,TGTGCCAGCAGTTCCGGTGGTTGGCGCCGCGTTCCAGATACGCAGTATTTT
TRBJ2-3,.,TRBV19,.,CASSSPLLTDTQYF,TGTGCCAGTAGTAGTCCGCTCCTCACAGATACGCAGTATTTT
TRBJ2-1,.,TRBV5-1,.,CASALGGSGEQFF,TGCGCCAGCGCGCTGGGAGGTTCAGGTGAGCAGTTCTTC
TRBJ2-7,.,TRBV5-1,TRBD2,CASSPQGTSGSYEQYF,TGCGCCAGCAGCCCGCAAGGGACTAGCGGGAGTTACGAGCAGTACTTC
TRBJ1-4,.,TRBV18,.,CASSWKEGLSEKLFF,TGTGCCAGCTCTTGGAAGGAGGGGTTGAGTGAAAAACTGTTTTTT
TRBJ1-2,.,TRBV5-1,.,CASSFYGSNYGYTF,TGCGCCAGCAGCTTTTACGGTTCTAACTATGGCTACACCTTC
TRBJ1-1,.,TRBV7-9,.,CASSLPLRNTEAFF,TGTGCCAGCAGCCTACCCCTCAGGAACACTGAAGCTTTCTTT
TRBJ1-2,.,TRBV5-1,.,CASSFREDYGYTF,TGCGCCAGCAGCTTTCGGGAGGACTATGGCTACACCTTC
TRBJ2-5,.,TRBV29-1,TRBD1,CSVGTGQETQYF,TGCAGCGTAGGGACAGGGCAAGAGACCCAGTACTTC
TRBJ2-7,.,TRBV7-2,.,CASSFTGDSYEQYF,TGTGCCAGCAGCTTCACGGGCGACTCCTACGAGCAGTACTTC
TRBJ2-2,.,TRBV29-1,.,CSVGDSGNTGELFF,TGCAGCGTCGGAGACAGCGGGAACACCGGGGAGCTGTTTTTT
TRBJ2-7,.,TRBV7-2,.,CASSFRGLTYEQYF,TGTGCCAGCAGCTTCCGTGGTTTAACCTACGAGCAGTACTTC
TRBJ1-5,.,TRBV28,.,CASSLGGAIISQPQHF,TGTGCCAGCAGTTTAGGAGGGGCAATTATTTCTCAGCCCCAGCATTTT
TRBJ2-4,.,TRBV19,TRBD1,CASTPGTGELVGNIQYF,TGTGCCAGTACTCCCGGAACAGGGGAATTGGTGGGAAACATTCAGTACTTC
TRBJ2-3,.,TRBV29-1,TRBD2,CSVQSGTSTDTQYF,TGCAGCGTTCAAAGCGGGACTAGCACAGATACGCAGTATTTT